Detailed here is one T cell receptor beta chain. Its cognate antigen is unknown. The same CDR3 is also encoded by other DNA sequences in this sample. CD45RO-negative, CCR7-selected cells formed the naive CD8 fraction, which excluded terminally differentiated effector memory CD45RA+ cells. This sample was included in a study of shared clonotypes between healthy human individuals. Points from the study as a whole: Naive subsets, compared against memory subsets, generally had larger estimated richness values. Sharing across four donors was highest in naive CD4 (roughly 5%) and lowest in memory CD8 (about 0.4%).

The repertoire was sequenced with immunoSEQ multiplex PCR; TCRdb's copy has only in-frame clones and lacks some. This table has about 2,100,000 clones, 85% to 95% appearing once. Trimming left V 4 bases short and J 5 bases short, with 9 bases between. The CDR3 runs to 12 residues. The germline V gene encodes CDR1 SGHAT and CDR2 FQNNGV. The TCR sequence derives from a man younger than 35 in good health. Some clones in this sample may be carry-over from other donors' samples. The sequenced sample consisted of naive CD8+ T cells from PBMCs. V is TRBV11-2 and J is TRBJ2-7; D possibly corresponds to TRBD1 (6 bases). The CDR3 DNA is TGTGCCAGCAGCTCCACAGGGAACGAGCAGTACTTC. Protein sequence: CASSSTGNEQYF.